Presented here are 30 T cell receptor beta chains from one specimen sequenced in a study of T-cell memory formation after mild COVID-19. From the 5' RACE reads, TCRdb called clonotypes with MiXCR, one entry per CDR3 protein. The table records roughly 350,000 distinct CDR3 sequences, 25% to 30% of them present only once. Sequences were obtained from PBMCs or a T cell subset sorted from them (not recorded which). These receptors all come from an adult woman who had mild COVID-19 (a few samples of this study predate the infection). Cell type and time point are not known.

This clonotype has just a few counts. The chain combines TRBV7-9 with TRBJ2-7; tentatively, D is TRBD1 (6 bases). This CDR3 has 13 amino acids. Germline V CDR1 and CDR2: SEHNR, FQNEAQ (reference sequence). Trimming took off 7 bases at V and 2 bases at J, with 12 bases between the two ends. The CDR3 protein is CASTPGQTYEQYF. The CDR3 region has the DNA TGTGCCAGCACACCGGGACAAACCTACGAGCAGTACTTC.

This clonotype was detected a few times. This rearrangement joins TRBV29-1 to TRBJ2-2, with 8 bases lining up with TRBD1. The germline CDR1 and CDR2 sequences are SQVTM and ANQGSEA. Trimming cost V 4 bases and J 7 bases; bases outside gene matches: 8. The CDR3 covers 14 residues. CDR3 nucleotides: TGCAGCGTTGTTGCAGGACAGGGCGTCGGGGAGCTGTTTTTT. Encoded protein: CSVVAGQGVGELFF.

The rearrangement links TRBV21-1 to TRBJ2-2; the DNA was not compared with TRBD2, the D call given in the table. TRBV21-1 is reported as a pseudogene. This CDR3 contains 16 residues. The CDR3 here is CASNGTSEVNTGELFF. The CDR3 region has the DNA TGTGCCAGCAACGGGACTAGCGAAGTGAACACCGGGGAGCTGTTTTTT.

This clonotype was counted a few times. The V and J genes are TRBV7-3 and TRBJ1-2; a weak D match, TRBD1 (5 bases). CDR1 is SGHTA and CDR2 is FQGTGA in the germline V gene. There are 13 residues in the CDR3. V was cut by 3 bases and J by 2 bases, with 7 bases left in between. CDR3 residues: CASSLDINYGYTF. CDR3 in DNA: TGTGCCAGCAGCTTGGACATCAACTATGGCTACACCTTC. Full variable domain (missing parts from reference TRBV7-3 and TRBJ1-2): GAGVSQTPSNKVTEKGKYVELRCDPISGHTALYWYRQSLGQGPEFLIYFQGTGAADDSGLPNDRFFAVRPEGSVSTLKIQRTERGDSAVYLCASSLDINYGYTFGSGTRLTVV.

V and J are TRBV30 and TRBJ1-1, with a possible D match to TRBD1 (5 bases). The CDR3 has 13 amino acids. The germline gives CDR1 GTSNPN, CDR2 SVGIG (reference sequence). V lost 1 base to trimming and J lost 1 base, with 7 bases between them. This chain's CDR3 is CAWSEGQNTEAFF. DNA of the CDR3: TGTGCCTGGAGTGAGGGGCAGAACACTGAAGCTTTCTTT.

The genes are TRBV7-9 and TRBJ2-1; 14 bases map to TRBD2. The length of the CDR3 is 21 residues. V was pared by 4 bases and J by 0 bases, with 14 bases of the junction left unmatched. Germline V gives CDR1 SEHNR, CDR2 FQNEAQ (reference sequence). The CDR3 DNA follows: TGTGCCAGCAGCTCTTATCTGGGACTAGCGGGAGTTCGGAGCTCCTACAATGAGCAGTTCTTC. Its translation is CASSSYLGLAGVRSSYNEQFF.

This clonotype was observed a few times. The CDR3 region has the DNA TGCGCCAGCAGCCAACAGACAGGGATGAACACTGAAGCTTTCTTT. As protein: CASSQQTGMNTEAFF. J is TRBJ1-1 and V is TRBV5-1, with 7 bases that match TRBD1. Germline V gene sequence: CDR1 SGHRS, CDR2 YFSETQ. The CDR3 has 15 amino acids. V shed 4 bases and J 0 bases; nucleotides not matched to a gene: 6.

This clonotype was seen a few times. The CDR3 DNA is TGTGCCAGCAGCCCCAACCCTTTGGGGTTGTATTCACCCCTCCACTTT. Residues: CASSPNPLGLYSPLHF. The chain joins TRBV7-2 to TRBJ1-6; no clear D. V was trimmed by 5 bases and J by 8 bases, leaving 19 bases between them. CDR3 length equals 16 residues. Germline V lookup: CDR1 SGHTA, CDR2 FQGNSA.

The sample holds a few counts of this clonotype. The V gene is TRBV7-3, the J gene TRBJ2-7, with 7 bases that match TRBD1. Germline-derived CDR1 and CDR2 are SGHTA and FQGTGA. J gave up 5 bases and V 4 bases, and 5 bases lay outside the gene matches. This CDR3 spans 13 amino acids. In nucleotides, the CDR3 is TGTGCCAGCAGCTCCAGACAGGGAAACGAGCAGTACTTC. Translating gives CASSSRQGNEQYF.

The chain uses TRBV29-1 and TRBJ2-3, with 10 bases identical to TRBD2. V lost 7 bases to trimming and J lost 3 bases; unmatched junction nucleotides: 7. Germline V gene sequence: CDR1 SQVTM, CDR2 ANQGSEA. The CDR3 spans 14 residues. The CDR3 DNA is TGCAGCGCCCTAGCGGGAGCCGGGACAGATACGCAGTATTTT. Residues: CSALAGAGTDTQYF.

In DNA, the CDR3 is TGTGCCAGCAGTTTTAGGGGACAGAACACTGAAGCTTTCTTT. Its protein is CASSFRGQNTEAFF. The chain recombines TRBV12-3 or TRBV12-4 with TRBJ1-1, with D tentatively TRBD1 (6 bases). The CDR3 sequence is 14 residues long. Trimming removed 3 bases from V and 1 base from J, with 9 bases in between.

The rearrangement joins TRBV20-1 to TRBJ2-1; 7 bases fit TRBD2. V lost 3 bases and J lost 1; bases outside the gene matches: 9. The CDR3 loop spans 16 amino acids. CDR1 is DFQATT and CDR2 is SNEGSKA in the germline V gene (reference sequence). The CDR3 here is CSASLRQGGSYNEQFF. The CDR3, as DNA: TGCAGTGCTAGTCTCCGCCAGGGAGGGTCCTACAATGAGCAGTTCTTC.

This clonotype has more than one count but fewer than ten. V gene TRBV21-1 combines with J gene TRBJ1-2; whether TRBD1, the table's D call, matches the DNA was not checked. TRBV21-1 is shown as a pseudogene. The CDR3 consists of 19 residues. CDR3 sequence: CASSKAVFGIRDQNYGYTF. In DNA, the CDR3 is TGTGCCAGCAGCAAAGCCGTCTTCGGCATCAGGGATCAAAACTATGGCTACACCTTC.

The chain employs TRBV5-1 and TRBJ2-7, with D perhaps given as TRBD1 or TRBD2 (5 bases each). CDR1 is SGHRS, CDR2 YFSETQ, per germline. With 5 bases removed from V and 3 bases from J, the gap between germline ends came to 18 bases. This CDR3 comprises 15 residues. The CDR3 bases are TGCGCCAGCAGGCTTCCTGGGGACGGAGGCTACGAGCAGTACTTC. Protein sequence: CASRLPGDGGYEQYF.

The V gene is TRBV20-1, the J gene TRBJ1-6; D gene unclear. Trimming removed 1 base from V and 10 bases from J, with 11 bases in between. Germline V gene lookup returns CDR1 DFQATT and CDR2 SNEGSKA (reference sequence). The CDR3 is 13 residues long. The chain's CDR3 is CSARAEGTSPLHF. In DNA, the CDR3 is TGCAGTGCTAGAGCTGAGGGAACCTCACCCCTCCACTTT.

This chain uses TRBV11-2 with TRBJ2-4; unclear D gene. CDR3 length equals 15 residues. Trimming took 5 bases from V and 0 from J, leaving 11 bases between them. Germline V gene data show CDR1 as SGHAT and CDR2 as FQNNGV. The CDR3 DNA is TGTGCCAGCAGCGTTGTGTCCCTAGCCAAAAACATTCAGTACTTC. Its translation: CASSVVSLAKNIQYF.

This clonotype appeared a few times. The rearrangement joins TRBV12-3 or TRBV12-4 to TRBJ1-2; 7 positions match TRBD1. V trimming: 6 bases; J trimming: 5 bases; junction bases outside the gene matches: 3. This CDR3 spans 12 amino acids. As DNA, the CDR3 is TGTGCCAGCAGGGGACAGCTTTATGGCTACACCTTC. Its protein is CASRGQLYGYTF.

This clonotype was seen only a few times. The chain has TRBV11-2 and TRBJ1-6; 7 bases are shared with TRBD1. This CDR3 has 15 amino acids. V lost 5 bases to trimming and J lost 7 bases; unmatched junction nucleotides: 8. Germline CDR1 SGHAT, CDR2 FQNNGV. The CDR3 sequence is CASSGGGTRNSPLHF. The CDR3 DNA is TGTGCCAGCAGCGGAGGGGGCACTAGAAATTCACCCCTCCACTTT.

The gene calls are TRBV11-2 and TRBJ2-1; 12 bases match TRBD1. The V gene end was trimmed by 5 bases and the J gene end by 6 bases; junction bases not matched to a gene: 2. CDR3 length: 14 amino acids. Per the germline V gene, CDR1 is SGHAT and CDR2 is FQNNGV. As DNA, the CDR3 is TGTGCCAGCAGCCGGGACAGGGGGCGCAATGAGCAGTTCTTC. Encoded protein: CASSRDRGRNEQFF. The complete variable domain, with remaining parts taken from reference TRBV11-2 and TRBJ2-1, reads EAGVAQSPRYKIIEKRQSVAFWCNPISGHATLYWYQQILGQGPKLLIQFQNNGVVDDSQLPKDRFSAERLKGVDSTLKIQPAKLEDSAVYLCASSRDRGRNEQFFGPGTRLTVL.

The chain carries TRBV4-2 and TRBJ1-4; D call uncertain. Germline lookup yields CDR1 LGHNA and CDR2 YNFKEQ. Trimming removed 0 bases from V and 6 bases from J, with 5 bases in between. The CDR3 is 13 residues long. The CDR3: CASSQDRDEKLFF. The DNA for the CDR3 is TGTGCCAGCAGCCAAGATCGGGATGAAAAACTGTTTTTT.

Only a few counts were recorded for this clonotype. The J gene is TRBJ2-1, the V gene TRBV7-6, with a tentative D call TRBD1 (6 bases). Germline CDR1 is SGHVS and CDR2 is FNYEAQ. This CDR3 spans 17 amino acids. Trimming pared 5 bases from V and 4 bases from J, leaving 21 bases between. This chain's CDR3 is CASSPYSAHGQYNEQFF. CDR3 nucleotide sequence: TGTGCCAGCAGCCCATATAGTGCCCACGGACAGTACAATGAGCAGTTCTTC.

This clonotype has more than one count but fewer than ten. The rearrangement links TRBV6-5 to TRBJ2-3; no definite D call. Germline V CDR1 and CDR2: MNHEY, SVGAGI. The CDR3 sequence is 11 residues long. V lost 6 bases and J lost 8, with 9 bases in between. The CDR3 bases are TGTGCCAGCAGGGACGGTGGTACGCAGTATTTT. It encodes CASRDGGTQYF.

This chain connects TRBV6-1 to TRBJ1-2; D is undetermined. Per the germline V gene, CDR1 is MNHNS and CDR2 is SASEGT. Trimming took off 6 bases at V and 4 bases at J, with 15 bases between the two ends. This CDR3 region has 14 residues. The CDR3 sequence is CASSGVHLLYGYTF. As DNA, the CDR3 is TGTGCCAGCAGCGGGGTCCACCTCCTCTATGGCTACACCTTC.

This sequence joins TRBV25-1 and TRBJ2-3; 9 bases align to TRBD2. V was clipped by 2 bases and J by 2 bases; unmatched bases: 2. The CDR3 has 15 residues. CDR1 is MGHDK, CDR2 SYGVNS, per germline. This CDR3 reads CASSERLADTDTQYF. The CDR3 nucleotides are TGTGCCAGCAGTGAACGACTAGCGGACACAGATACGCAGTATTTT.

The chain joins TRBV19 to TRBJ1-5; tentatively, D is TRBD1 (6 bases). In germline, CDR1 is LNHDA, CDR2 SQIVND (reference sequence). This CDR3 has 14 residues. Trimming removed 3 bases from V and 7 bases from J, with 13 bases in between. The CDR3 bases are TGTGCCAGTAGTATCGGGCAGGGGTGGCAGCCCCAGCATTTT. Protein: CASSIGQGWQPQHF.

This clonotype was seen only a few times. This chain uses TRBV27 with TRBJ1-2; weak D call: TRBD1 (5 bases). This CDR3 is built from 13 residues. Trimming shortened V by 2 bases and J by 6 bases, and 10 bases separated the two germline ends. CDR1 and CDR2 (germline): MNHEY, SMNVEV (reference sequence). The CDR3 sequence is CASSLSRVDGYTF. CDR3 sequence (DNA): TGTGCCAGCAGTTTAAGCAGGGTTGATGGCTACACCTTC.

This clonotype was recorded many times. V usage is TRBV6-6 and J usage is TRBJ2-1, with unresolved D. The CDR3 length is 15 residues. V lost 2 bases, J lost 0 bases, and 8 bases lay in between. Germline V CDR1 and CDR2: MNHNY, SVGAGI (reference sequence). As DNA, the CDR3 is TGTGCCAGCAGTTACGAGGCGAGCTCCTACAATGAGCAGTTCTTC. Translation: CASSYEASSYNEQFF.

J is TRBJ2-5 and V is TRBV7-9, with no clear D. The CDR3 has 16 amino acids. CDR1 is SEHNR, CDR2 FQNEAQ, per germline (reference sequence). Deletions cut 0 bases from V and 4 bases from J, with 15 bases between. CDR3 in amino acids: CASSLALSQVGETQYF. Written as DNA, the CDR3 is TGTGCCAGCAGCTTAGCGCTCTCGCAGGTAGGAGAGACCCAGTACTTC.

This clonotype was seen more than once but under ten times. The chain employs TRBV29-1 and TRBJ1-1, with D perhaps matching TRBD1 (5 bases). The germline V gene encodes CDR1 SQVTM and CDR2 ANQGSEA. There are 13 residues in the CDR3. V lost 3 bases and J 4 bases, leaving 12 bases between the germline ends. CDR3 region: CSVDGAMGTEAFF. DNA for the CDR3: TGCAGCGTTGACGGGGCAATGGGCACTGAAGCTTTCTTT.

The chain uses TRBV7-3 and TRBJ2-5, with D perhaps TRBD1 (5 bases). The V gene lost 4 bases and the J gene lost 5 bases, with 11 bases spanning the gap. The CDR3 runs 13 residues. In germline, CDR1 is SGHTA, CDR2 FQGTGA. CDR3 nucleotide sequence: TGTGCCAGCAGCTCAGGGTTTTCTGAGACCCAGTACTTC. It specifies CASSSGFSETQYF.